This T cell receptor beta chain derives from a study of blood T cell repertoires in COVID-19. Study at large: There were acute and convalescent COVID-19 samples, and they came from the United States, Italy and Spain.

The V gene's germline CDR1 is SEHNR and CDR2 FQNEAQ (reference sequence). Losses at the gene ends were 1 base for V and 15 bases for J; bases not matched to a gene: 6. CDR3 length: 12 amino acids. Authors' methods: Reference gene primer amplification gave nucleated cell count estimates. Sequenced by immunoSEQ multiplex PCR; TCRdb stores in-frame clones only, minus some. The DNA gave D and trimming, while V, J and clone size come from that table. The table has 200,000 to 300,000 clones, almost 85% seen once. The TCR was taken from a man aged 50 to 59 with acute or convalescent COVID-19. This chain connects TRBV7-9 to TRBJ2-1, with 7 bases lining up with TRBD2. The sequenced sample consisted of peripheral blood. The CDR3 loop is CASSLVAGDPFF. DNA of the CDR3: TGTGCCAGCAGCTTAGTGGCGGGAGATCCGTTCTTC.